These T cell receptor beta chains were read from a single sample in a study of response to subunit inactivated influenza vaccine. MiXCR, applied by TCRdb to the RT-PCR reads, yields one record per CDR3 protein. The repertoire holds roughly 550,000 distinct CDR3 sequences, under 30% seen once, with under 3.5% in the top ten. These data were also reused for a study on T cells expressing NK-cell markers.

Sequencing was performed on CD4+ T cells sorted from PBMCs, taken about 12 days after vaccination. The receptors were sampled from a man aged 50 or older who received an inactivated influenza vaccine. CDR3s include the opening cysteine and the closing phenylalanine or tryptophan. A D gene is named only where the DNA matches it firmly. Some rows mark clone size as missing; the rest say once, few, many or name a class of expanded clone.

d_gene | j_gene | abundance | v_gene | CDR3aa | CDR3nt
TRBD1 | TRBJ2-5 | many | TRBV20-1 | CSARVFRDREETQYF | TGCAGTGCTAGAGTATTCCGGGACAGGGAAGAGACCCAGTACTTC
TRBD2 | TRBJ2-2 | NA | TRBV10-3 | CAISAPLAGDTGELFF | TGTGCCATCAGCGCCCCGCTAGCGGGGGACACCGGGGAGCTGTTTTTT
NA | TRBJ2-3 | NA | TRBV5-4 | CASSPDGGNTDTQYF | TGTGCCAGCAGCCCAGATGGGGGAAACACAGATACGCAGTATTTT
NA | TRBJ2-3 | many | TRBV7-2 | CASSSGRTDTQYF | TGTGCCAGCAGCTCGGGACGCACAGATACGCAGTATTTT
NA | TRBJ2-2 | few | TRBV4-3 | CASSQDFGVGELFF | TGCGCCAGCAGCCAAGATTTCGGTGTCGGGGAGCTGTTTTTT
NA | TRBJ2-4 | NA | TRBV5-5 | CASSIGQVLAKNIQYF | TGTGCCAGCAGCATCGGACAAGTGTTGGCCAAAAACATTCAGTACTTC
TRBD2 | TRBJ2-2 | NA | TRBV20-1 | CSAKVLAGAGELFF | TGCAGTGCTAAGGTTCTAGCGGGAGCCGGGGAGCTGTTTTTT
TRBD2 | TRBJ2-1 | NA | TRBV9 | CASSAGGGTLYNEQFF | TGTGCCAGCAGCGCCGGCGGGGGGACCCTCTACAATGAGCAGTTCTTC
TRBD1 | TRBJ1-3 | NA | TRBV5-1 | CASSGGTGVGNTIYF | TGCGCCAGCAGCGGAGGGACAGGGGTCGGAAACACCATATATTTT
TRBD2 | TRBJ2-1 | NA | TRBV20-1 | CSAFQLAGGGNEQFF | TGCAGTGCGTTCCAACTAGCGGGAGGGGGAAATGAGCAGTTCTTC
TRBD1 | TRBJ1-2 | NA | TRBV12-3/TRBV12-4 | CASSLGQGQGYTF | TGTGCCAGCAGTTTGGGACAGGGCCAGGGCTACACCTTC
TRBD2 | TRBJ2-7 | many | TRBV5-1 | CASSLAGTSYEQYF | TGTGCCAGCAGTTTAGCGGGGACGTCCTACGAGCAGTACTTC
NA | TRBJ1-2 | NA | TRBV7-2 | CASSSRAGGNYGYTF | TGTGCCAGCAGCTCCAGGGCGGGGGGGAACTATGGCTACACCTTC
TRBD2 | TRBJ2-7 | NA | TRBV20-1 | CSARRRSGGASGEQYF | TGCAGTGCTAGAAGGAGGAGCGGGGGGGCCTCCGGCGAGCAGTACTTC
TRBD2 | TRBJ2-2 | few | TRBV6-2/TRBV6-3 | CASSYSRLAGDTGELFF | TGTGCCAGCAGTTACTCGCGACTAGCGGGAGATACCGGGGAGCTGTTTTTT
TRBD1 | TRBJ1-4 | NA | TRBV4-1 | CASSPIGQAENEKLFF | TGCGCCAGCAGCCCGATCGGACAGGCGGAGAATGAAAAACTGTTTTTT
TRBD1 | TRBJ1-5 | few | TRBV12-3/TRBV12-4 | CASSNTGGQPQHF | TGTGCCAGCAGTAATACAGGGGGCCAGCCCCAGCATTTT
NA | TRBJ2-7 | NA | TRBV15 | CATSRPEAEQYF | TGTGCCACCAGCAGGCCAGAGGCAGAGCAGTACTTC
NA | TRBJ2-2 | NA | TRBV6-2/TRBV6-3 | CASSYAIGELFF | TGTGCCAGCAGTTACGCAATCGGGGAGCTGTTTTTT
NA | TRBJ1-1 | few | TRBV7-9 | CASSLAMAEAFF | TGTGCCAGCAGCTTAGCGATGGCTGAAGCTTTCTTT
NA | TRBJ2-1 | NA | TRBV5-1 | CASSLTAGEQFF | TGCGCCAGCAGCCTTACAGCCGGTGAGCAGTTCTTC
NA | TRBJ1-5 | NA | TRBV6-1 | CASRPESSFGNQPQHF | TGTGCCAGCAGACCTGAGAGCAGTTTCGGCAATCAGCCCCAGCATTTT
TRBD1 | TRBJ2-1 | NA | TRBV7-2 | CASSSYRGRSYNEQFF | TGTGCCAGCAGCTCCTACAGGGGGCGGTCCTACAATGAGCAGTTCTTC
NA | TRBJ2-2 | NA | TRBV21-1 | CASSKAGGAGGNTGELFF | TGTGCCAGCAGCAAAGCCGGGGGAGCGGGAGGGAACACCGGGGAGCTGTTTTTT
NA | TRBJ1-1 | many | TRBV12-3/TRBV12-4 | CASSFNWRITEAFF | TGTGCCAGCAGTTTTAATTGGCGGATCACTGAAGCTTTCTTT
TRBD1 | TRBJ2-2 | few | TRBV10-3 | CAISHRQGATNTGELFF | TGTGCCATCAGTCACAGACAGGGGGCCACGAACACCGGGGAGCTGTTTTTT
NA | TRBJ2-3 | few | TRBV21-1 | CASSKVAGDTDTQYF | TGTGCCAGCAGCAAAGTTGCGGGAGACACAGATACGCAGTATTTT
NA | TRBJ2-1 | few | TRBV12-3/TRBV12-4 | CASSLRPIGQFF | TGTGCCAGCAGTTTACGGCCTATCGGGCAGTTCTTC